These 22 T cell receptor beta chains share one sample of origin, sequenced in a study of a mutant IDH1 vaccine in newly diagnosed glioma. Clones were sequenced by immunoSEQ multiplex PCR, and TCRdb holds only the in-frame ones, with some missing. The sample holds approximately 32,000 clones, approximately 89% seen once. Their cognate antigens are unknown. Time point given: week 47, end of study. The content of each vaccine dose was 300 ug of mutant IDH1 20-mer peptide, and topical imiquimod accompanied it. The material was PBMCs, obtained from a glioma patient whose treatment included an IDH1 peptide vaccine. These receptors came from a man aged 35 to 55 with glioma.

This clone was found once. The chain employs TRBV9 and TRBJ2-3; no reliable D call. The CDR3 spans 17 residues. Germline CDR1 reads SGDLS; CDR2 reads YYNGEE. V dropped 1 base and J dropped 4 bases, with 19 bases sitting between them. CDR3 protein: CASSVSPTTPSADTQYF. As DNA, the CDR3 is TGTGCCAGCAGCGTATCCCCGACGACCCCCTCTGCAGATACGCAGTATTTT.

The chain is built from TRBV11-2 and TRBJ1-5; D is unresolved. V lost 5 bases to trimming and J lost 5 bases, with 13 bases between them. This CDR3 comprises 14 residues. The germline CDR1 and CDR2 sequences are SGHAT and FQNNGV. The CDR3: CASSPGRGDQPQHF. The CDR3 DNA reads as TGTGCCAGCAGCCCCGGGAGAGGCGATCAGCCCCAGCATTTT.

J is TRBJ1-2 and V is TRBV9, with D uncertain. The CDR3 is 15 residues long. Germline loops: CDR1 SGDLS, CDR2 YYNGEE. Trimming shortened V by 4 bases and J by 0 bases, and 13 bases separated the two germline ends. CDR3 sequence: CASSPREGPNYGYTF. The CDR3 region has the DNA TGTGCCAGCAGCCCTCGTGAAGGACCTAACTATGGCTACACCTTC.

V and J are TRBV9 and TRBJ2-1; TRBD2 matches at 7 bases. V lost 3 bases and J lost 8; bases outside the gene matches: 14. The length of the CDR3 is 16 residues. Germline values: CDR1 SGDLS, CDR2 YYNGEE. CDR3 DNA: TGTGCCAGCAGCGCCGTCCGTGCAGCGGGGTACGATGAGCAGTTCTTC. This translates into CASSAVRAAGYDEQFF.

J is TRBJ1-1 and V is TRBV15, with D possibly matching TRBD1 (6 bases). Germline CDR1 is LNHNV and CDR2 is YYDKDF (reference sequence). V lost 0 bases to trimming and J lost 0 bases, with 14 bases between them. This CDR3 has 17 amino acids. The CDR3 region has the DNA TGTGCCACCAGCAGAGATTTGGGGGGCAATTTGAACACTGAAGCTTTCTTT. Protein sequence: CATSRDLGGNLNTEAFF.

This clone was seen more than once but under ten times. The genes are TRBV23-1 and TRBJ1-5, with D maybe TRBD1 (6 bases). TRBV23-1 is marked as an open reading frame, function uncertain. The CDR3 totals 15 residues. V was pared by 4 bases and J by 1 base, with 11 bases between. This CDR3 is CASSLRGNSNQPQHF. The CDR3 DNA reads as TGCGCCAGCAGTCTTAGGGGGAACAGCAATCAGCCCCAGCATTTT.

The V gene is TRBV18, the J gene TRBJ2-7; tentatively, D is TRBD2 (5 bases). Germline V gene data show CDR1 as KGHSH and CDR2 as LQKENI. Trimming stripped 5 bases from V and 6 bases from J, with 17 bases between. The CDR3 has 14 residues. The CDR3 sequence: CASSSLLDAGEQYF. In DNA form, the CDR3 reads TGTGCCAGCTCATCGCTTCTCGACGCGGGCGAGCAGTACTTC.

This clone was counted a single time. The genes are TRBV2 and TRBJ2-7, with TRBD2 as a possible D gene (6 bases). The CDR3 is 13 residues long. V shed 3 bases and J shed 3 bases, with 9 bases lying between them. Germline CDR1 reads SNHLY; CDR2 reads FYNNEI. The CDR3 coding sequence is TGTGCCAGCAGTGACTACGGGGGCTACGAGCAGTACTTC. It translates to CASSDYGGYEQYF.

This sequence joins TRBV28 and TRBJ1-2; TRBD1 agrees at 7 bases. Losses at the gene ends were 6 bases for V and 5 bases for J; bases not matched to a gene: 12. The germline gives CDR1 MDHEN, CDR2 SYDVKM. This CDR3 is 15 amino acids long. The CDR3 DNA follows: TGTGCCAGCAGACCCCCTCGACAGGGCTGGTATGGCTACACCTTC. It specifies CASRPPRQGWYGYTF.

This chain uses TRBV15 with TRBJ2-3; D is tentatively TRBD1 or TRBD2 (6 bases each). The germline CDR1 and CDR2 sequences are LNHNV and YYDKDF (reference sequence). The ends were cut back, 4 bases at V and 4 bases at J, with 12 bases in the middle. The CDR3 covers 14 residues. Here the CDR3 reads CATSTSGGADTQYF. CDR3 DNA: TGTGCCACCAGCACCTCCGGGGGCGCAGATACGCAGTATTTT.

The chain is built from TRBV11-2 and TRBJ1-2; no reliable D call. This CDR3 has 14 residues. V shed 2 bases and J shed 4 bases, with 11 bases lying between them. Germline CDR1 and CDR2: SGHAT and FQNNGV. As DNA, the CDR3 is TGTGCCAGCAGCTTACTCCCTGGAAGCTATGGCTACACCTTC. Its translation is CASSLLPGSYGYTF.

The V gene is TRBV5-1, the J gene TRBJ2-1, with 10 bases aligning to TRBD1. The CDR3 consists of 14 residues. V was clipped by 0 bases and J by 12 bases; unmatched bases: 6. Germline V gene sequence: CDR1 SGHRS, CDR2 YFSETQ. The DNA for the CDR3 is TGCGCCAGCAGCTTGGGACAGGGGGCGGTGGGGCAGTTCTTC. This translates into CASSLGQGAVGQFF.

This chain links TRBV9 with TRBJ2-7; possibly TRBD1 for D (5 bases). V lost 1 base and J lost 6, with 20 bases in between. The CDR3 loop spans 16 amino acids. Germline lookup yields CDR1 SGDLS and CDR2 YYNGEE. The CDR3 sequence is CASSVSTEPPRVEQYF. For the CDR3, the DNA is TGTGCCAGCAGCGTATCGACAGAGCCACCTCGAGTCGAGCAGTACTTC.

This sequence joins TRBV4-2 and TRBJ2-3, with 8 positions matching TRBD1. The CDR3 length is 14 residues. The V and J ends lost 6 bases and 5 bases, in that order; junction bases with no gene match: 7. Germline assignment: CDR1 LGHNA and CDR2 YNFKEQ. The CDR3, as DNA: TGTGCCAGCAGACCCGGACAGGGCTTAGATACGCAGTATTTT. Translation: CASRPGQGLDTQYF.

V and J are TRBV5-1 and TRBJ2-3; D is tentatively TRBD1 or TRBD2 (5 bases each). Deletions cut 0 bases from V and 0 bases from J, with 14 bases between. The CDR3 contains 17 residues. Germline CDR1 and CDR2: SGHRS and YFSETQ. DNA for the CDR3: TGCGCCAGCAGCTTGGGGGGCGGGTCCGCTAGCACAGATACGCAGTATTTT. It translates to CASSLGGGSASTDTQYF. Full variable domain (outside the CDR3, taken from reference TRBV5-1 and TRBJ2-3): KAGVTQTPRYLIKTRGQQVTLSCSPISGHRSVSWYQQTPGQGLQFLFEYFSETQRNKGNFPGRFSGRQFSNSRSEMNVSTLELGDSALYLCASSLGGGSASTDTQYFGPGTRLTVL.

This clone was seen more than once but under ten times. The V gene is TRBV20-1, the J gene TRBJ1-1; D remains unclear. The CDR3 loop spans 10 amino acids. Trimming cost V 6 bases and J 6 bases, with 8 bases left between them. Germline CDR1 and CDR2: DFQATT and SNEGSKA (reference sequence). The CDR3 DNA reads TGCAGTGCCGGTGGAGCTGAAGCTTTCTTT. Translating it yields CSAGGAEAFF.

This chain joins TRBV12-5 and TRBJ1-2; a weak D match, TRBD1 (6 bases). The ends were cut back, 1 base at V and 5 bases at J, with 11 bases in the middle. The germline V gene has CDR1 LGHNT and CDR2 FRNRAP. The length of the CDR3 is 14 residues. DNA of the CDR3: TGTGCTAGTGGTTTGGCGGGGGCTATGTATGGCTACACCTTC. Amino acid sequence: CASGLAGAMYGYTF.

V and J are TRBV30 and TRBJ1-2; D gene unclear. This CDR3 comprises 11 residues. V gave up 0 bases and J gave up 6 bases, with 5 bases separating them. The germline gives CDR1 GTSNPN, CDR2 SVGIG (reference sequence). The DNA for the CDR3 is TGTGCCTGGAGTGTGGGGAATGGCTACACCTTC. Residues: CAWSVGNGYTF.

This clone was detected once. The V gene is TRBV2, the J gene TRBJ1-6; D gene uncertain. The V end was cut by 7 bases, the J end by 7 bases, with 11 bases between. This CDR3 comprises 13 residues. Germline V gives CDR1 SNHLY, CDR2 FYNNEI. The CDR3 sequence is CASKERWNSPLHF. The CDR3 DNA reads TGTGCCAGCAAGGAGCGTTGGAATTCACCCCTCCACTTT.

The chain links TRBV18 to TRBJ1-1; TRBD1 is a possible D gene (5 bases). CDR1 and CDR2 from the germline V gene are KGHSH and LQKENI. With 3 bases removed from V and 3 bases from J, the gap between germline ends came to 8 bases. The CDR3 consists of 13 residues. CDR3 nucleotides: TGTGCCAGCTCACCTTCAGGGTACACTGAAGCTTTCTTT. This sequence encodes CASSPSGYTEAFF.

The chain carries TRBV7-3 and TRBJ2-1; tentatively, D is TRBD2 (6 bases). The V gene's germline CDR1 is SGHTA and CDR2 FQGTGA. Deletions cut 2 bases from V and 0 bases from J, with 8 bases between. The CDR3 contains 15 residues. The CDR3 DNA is TGTGCCAGCAGCTTAGGGGGGACCTCCTACAATGAGCAGTTCTTC. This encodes CASSLGGTSYNEQFF.

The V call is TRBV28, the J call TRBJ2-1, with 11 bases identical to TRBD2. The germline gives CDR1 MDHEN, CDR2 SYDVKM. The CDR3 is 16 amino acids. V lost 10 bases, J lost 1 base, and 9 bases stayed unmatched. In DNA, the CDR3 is TGTGCCACCTTGGGACTAGCGGCCCTTTCCTACAATGAGCAGTTCTTC. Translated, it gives CATLGLAALSYNEQFF.